The clone carrying this TCR beta chain was seen more than once but under ten times. Using immunoSEQ multiplex PCR, the repertoire was profiled, and TCRdb retains in-frame clones only, with some absent. The repertoire holds about 200,000 clones, about 84% seen once, with 4.5% to 7% in the top ten. The data derive from a study of blood T cell repertoires in COVID-19. Germline assignment: CDR1 KGHDR and CDR2 SFDVKD. The CDR3 length is 13 residues. Trimming shortened V by 3 bases and J by 4 bases, and 8 bases separated the two germline ends. The sequence was collected from a man between 35 and 55 years old with acute COVID-19. The J gene is TRBJ1-2, the V gene TRBV24-1; a weak D match, TRBD1 (5 bases). Sequences were obtained from PBMCs or T cells enriched from blood (not recorded which). The CDR3 DNA reads TGTGCCACCAGTGATCAGGGCAGCTATGGCTACACCTTC. Residues: CATSDQGSYGYTF.